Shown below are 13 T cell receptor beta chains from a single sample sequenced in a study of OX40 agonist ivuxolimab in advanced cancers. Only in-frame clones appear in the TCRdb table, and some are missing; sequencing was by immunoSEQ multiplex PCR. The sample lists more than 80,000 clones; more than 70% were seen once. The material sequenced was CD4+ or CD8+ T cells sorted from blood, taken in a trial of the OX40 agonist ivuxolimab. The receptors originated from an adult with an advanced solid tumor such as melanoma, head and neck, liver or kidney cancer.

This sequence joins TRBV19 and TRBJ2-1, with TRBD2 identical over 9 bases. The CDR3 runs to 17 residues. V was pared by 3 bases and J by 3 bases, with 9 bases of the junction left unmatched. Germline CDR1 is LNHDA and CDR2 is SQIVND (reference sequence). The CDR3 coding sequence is TGTGCCAGTAGTATTTTTTACGGCGGGGGGGACTACAATGAGCAGTTCTTC. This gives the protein CASSIFYGGGDYNEQFF. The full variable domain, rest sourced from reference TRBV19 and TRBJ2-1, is DGGITQSPKYLFRKEGQNVTLSCEQNLNHDAMYWYRQDPGQGLRLIYYSQIVNDFQKGDIAEGYSVSREKKESFPLTVTSAQKNPTAFYLCASSIFYGGGDYNEQFFGPGTRLTVL.

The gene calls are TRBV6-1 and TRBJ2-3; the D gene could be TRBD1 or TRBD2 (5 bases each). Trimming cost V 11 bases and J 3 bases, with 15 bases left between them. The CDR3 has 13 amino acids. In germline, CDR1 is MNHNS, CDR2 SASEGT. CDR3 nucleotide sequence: TGTGCCGGTGGTAAGGGGAGAACAGATACGCAGTATTTT. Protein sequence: CAGGKGRTDTQYF.

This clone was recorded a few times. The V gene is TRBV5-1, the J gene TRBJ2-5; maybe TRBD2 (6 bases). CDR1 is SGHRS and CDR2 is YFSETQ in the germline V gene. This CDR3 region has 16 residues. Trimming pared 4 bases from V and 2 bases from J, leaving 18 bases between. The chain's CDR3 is CASSPLWASAQETQYF. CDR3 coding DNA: TGCGCCAGCAGCCCCCTTTGGGCTAGCGCACAAGAGACCCAGTACTTC.

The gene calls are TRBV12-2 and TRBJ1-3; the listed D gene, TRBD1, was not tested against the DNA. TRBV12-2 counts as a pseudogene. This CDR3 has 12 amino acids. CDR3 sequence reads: CASRPLGRLFDF. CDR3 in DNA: TGTGCAAGTCGCCCGCTGGGCAGGTTATTCGATTTT.

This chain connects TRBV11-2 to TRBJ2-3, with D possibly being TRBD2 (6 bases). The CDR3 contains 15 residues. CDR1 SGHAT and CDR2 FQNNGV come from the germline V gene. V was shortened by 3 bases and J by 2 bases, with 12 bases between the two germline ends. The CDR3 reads CASSLGGSPTDTQYF. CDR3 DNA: TGTGCCAGCAGCTTGGGGGGTTCCCCCACAGATACGCAGTATTTT.

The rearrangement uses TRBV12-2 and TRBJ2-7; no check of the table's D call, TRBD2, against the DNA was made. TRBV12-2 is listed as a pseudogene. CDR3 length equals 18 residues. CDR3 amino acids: CASPHPGRLAGGCYEQYF. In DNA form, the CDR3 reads TGTGCAAGTCCCCACCCGGGAAGACTAGCGGGAGGTTGTTACGAGCAGTACTTC.

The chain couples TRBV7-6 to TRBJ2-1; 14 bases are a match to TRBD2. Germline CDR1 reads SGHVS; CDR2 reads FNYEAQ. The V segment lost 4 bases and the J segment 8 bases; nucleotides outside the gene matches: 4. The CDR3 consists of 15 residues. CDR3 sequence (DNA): TGTGCCAGCAGCTCCCGACTAGCGGGGGGGCATGAGCAGTTCTTC. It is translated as CASSSRLAGGHEQFF. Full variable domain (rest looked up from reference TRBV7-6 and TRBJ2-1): GAGVSQSPRYKVTKRGQDVALRCDPISGHVSLYWYRQALGQGPEFLTYFNYEAQQDKSGLPNDRFSAERPEGSISTLTIQRTEQRDSAMYRCASSSRLAGGHEQFFGPGTRLTVL.

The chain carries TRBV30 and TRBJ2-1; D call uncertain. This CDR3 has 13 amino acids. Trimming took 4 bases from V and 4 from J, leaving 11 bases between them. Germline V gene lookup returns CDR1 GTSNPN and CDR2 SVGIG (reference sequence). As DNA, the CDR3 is TGTGCCTGGACAGTAGGGATGTACAATGAGCAGTTCTTC. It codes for CAWTVGMYNEQFF.

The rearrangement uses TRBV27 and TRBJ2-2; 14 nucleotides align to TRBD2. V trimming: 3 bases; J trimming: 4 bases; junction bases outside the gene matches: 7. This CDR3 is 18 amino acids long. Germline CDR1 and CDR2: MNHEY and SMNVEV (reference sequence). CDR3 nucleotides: TGTGCCAGCAGTTTCCGGACTAGCGGGAGGCCGAGCACCGGGGAGCTGTTTTTT. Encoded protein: CASSFRTSGRPSTGELFF.

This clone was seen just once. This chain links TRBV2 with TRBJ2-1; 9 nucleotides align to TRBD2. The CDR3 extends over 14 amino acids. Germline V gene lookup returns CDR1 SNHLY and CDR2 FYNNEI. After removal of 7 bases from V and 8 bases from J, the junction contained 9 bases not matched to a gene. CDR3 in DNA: TGTGCCAGCACTGGTCGGCTAGCGGGGTATGAGCAGTTCTTC. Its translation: CASTGRLAGYEQFF.

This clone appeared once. The CDR3 spells CASSPGTTHTDTQYF. CDR3 coding DNA: TGTGCCAGCTCACCAGGGACTACCCACACAGATACGCAGTATTTT. The chain joins TRBV18 to TRBJ2-3, with 7 positions matching TRBD2. The CDR3 extends over 15 amino acids. Germline V lookup: CDR1 KGHSH, CDR2 LQKENI. J lost 2 bases, V lost 2 bases, and 4 bases had no gene match.

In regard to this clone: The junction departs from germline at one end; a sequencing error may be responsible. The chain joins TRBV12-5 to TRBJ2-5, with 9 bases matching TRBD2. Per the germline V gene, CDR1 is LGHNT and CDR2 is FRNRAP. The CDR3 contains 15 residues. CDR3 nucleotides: TGTGCTAGTGCCCGAGCGGGGGTAGCGGGAGATCTTTTACACTTC. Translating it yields CASARAGVAGDLLHF. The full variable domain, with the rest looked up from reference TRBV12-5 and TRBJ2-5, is DARVTQTPRHKVTEMGQEVTMRCQPILGHNTVFWYRQTMMQGLELLAYFRNRAPLDDSGMPKDRFSAEMPDATLATLKIQPSEPRDSAVYFCASARAGVAGDLLHFGPGTRLLVL.

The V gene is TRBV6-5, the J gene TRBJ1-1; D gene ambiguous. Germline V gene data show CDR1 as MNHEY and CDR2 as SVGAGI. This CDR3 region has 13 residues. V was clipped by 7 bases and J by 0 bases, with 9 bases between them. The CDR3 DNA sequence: TGTGCCAGCATCATCCAGATGAACACTGAAGCTTTCTTT. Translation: CASIIQMNTEAFF.